This T cell receptor (beta chain) stems from a study of control samples from healthy donors and cancer patients. The CDR3 extends over 12 amino acids. Trimming left V 2 bases short and J 4 bases short, with 5 bases between. Germline CDR1 MDHEN, CDR2 SYDVKM. Clones were read by immunoSEQ multiplex PCR, and TCRdb kept only the in-frame ones, dropping some. The sample lists some 7,300 clones; roughly three quarters were seen once. This TCR was recovered from a male donor with melanoma. The chain employs TRBV28 and TRBJ1-2; D is unresolved. Sequenced input: formalin-fixed, paraffin-embedded tissue. In DNA form, the CDR3 reads TGTGCCAGCAGTTTAAAGGGCTATGGCTACACCTTC. Amino acid sequence: CASSLKGYGYTF.